The rows below give T cell receptor beta chains drawn from one sample of a study of blood T cell repertoires in COVID-19. This table comes from immunoSEQ multiplex PCR, and its TCRdb copy is limited to in-frame clones, with some not included. This table holds some 150,000 clones, about four fifths found once. Sequenced material: peripheral blood. The origin of the receptors is a woman aged 80 or over with acute or convalescent COVID-19. CDR3s include the opening cysteine and the closing phenylalanine or tryptophan. D genes are given only for firm matches.

CDR3 protein	J gene	D gene	V gene
CASSQDRGDGEKLFF	TRBJ1-4	-	TRBV4-3
CAWSVGQNTGELFF	TRBJ2-2	-	TRBV30
CASSYRDRGNNEQFF	TRBJ2-1	TRBD1	TRBV7-9
CASSRSGVSAGNTIYF	TRBJ1-3	-	TRBV19
CASSLASVEDTQYF	TRBJ2-3	-	TRBV5-1
CASSLGTVNTEAFF	TRBJ1-1	-	TRBV5-4
CATGTSGTDTQYF	TRBJ2-3	TRBD2	TRBV24-1
CAGEAAVYGYTF	TRBJ1-2	-	TRBV5-3
CASSTLEGTNEKLFF	TRBJ1-4	-	TRBV7-2
CASSMKGINQPQHF	TRBJ1-5	-	TRBV19
CAISEAASYNEQFF	TRBJ2-1	-	TRBV10-3
CASSYGTSGGARETQYF	TRBJ2-5	TRBD2	TRBV4-2
CASSSRVNTEAFF	TRBJ1-1	-	TRBV11-3
CASFLLPGTEAFF	TRBJ1-1	-	TRBV12-3/TRBV12-4
CASSDQRFGEQFF	TRBJ2-1	-	TRBV6-4
CASSYVGQRGTEAFF	TRBJ1-1	-	TRBV6-6
CAEGTGTTDTQYF	TRBJ2-3	TRBD1	TRBV2
CAAGEYTEAFF	TRBJ1-1	-	TRBV5-5
CAWLRDRASTDTQYF	TRBJ2-3	TRBD1	TRBV30
CASSRQTGNTIYF	TRBJ1-3	-	TRBV5-4
CASSPGGPYEQYF	TRBJ2-7	TRBD1	TRBV19
CASSLEVTMNTEAFF	TRBJ1-1	-	TRBV5-6
CASSSPTGGDEKLFF	TRBJ1-4	-	TRBV5-4
CASSSGQGLEHGGELFF	TRBJ2-2	-	TRBV7-9
CASSEAGQGRYEQYF	TRBJ2-7	TRBD1	TRBV19